These 28 T cell receptor beta chains share one sample of origin, sequenced in a study of beta chain features in type 1 diabetes. The antigens of these receptors remain unknown. Whole-study results and caveats: All four CD4+ subsets of Type 1 diabetes patients contained TCRB CDR3s that were moderately but significantly shorter.

Of the isolated RNA, all was reverse transcribed, and so the sequenced material was expressed TCRB transcripts. Method: immunoSEQ multiplex PCR; TCRdb's copy keeps in-frame clones and lacks some. The table lists around 310,000 clones, 13% of them singletons. The sample taken for sequencing was naive CD4+ T cells from blood. The receptors derive from a woman aged 18-30 years with type 1 diabetes.

The CDR3 DNA reads as TGTGCCAGCAGTGAATCCGGGAGCTCTGGAAACACCATATATTTT. Translation: CASSESGSSGNTIYF. The chain has TRBV25-1 and TRBJ1-3; D call uncertain. The germline V and J ends were trimmed by 1 base and 0 bases, with 7 bases remaining between them. Germline V gene lookup returns CDR1 MGHDK and CDR2 SYGVNS. The CDR3 covers 15 residues.

This clone was counted only a few times. The chain combines TRBV27 with TRBJ1-2, with a possible D match to TRBD1 (6 bases). Germline V lookup: CDR1 MNHEY, CDR2 SMNVEV (reference sequence). This CDR3 region has 14 residues. The ends were cut back, 4 bases at V and 4 bases at J, with 13 bases in the middle. CDR3 nucleotides: TGTGCCAGCAGTTCTGGGGGCCTGGGCTATGGCTACACCTTC. Amino acids: CASSSGGLGYGYTF.

This rearrangement joins TRBV11-2 to TRBJ2-7, with a weak D call TRBD2 (5 bases). The V gene's germline CDR1 is SGHAT and CDR2 FQNNGV. There are 16 residues in the CDR3. V dropped 5 bases and J dropped 4 bases, with 21 bases sitting between them. Here the CDR3 DNA reads TGTGCCAGCAGCCACAAAGGGCTTGCCCCGGGATACGAGCAGTACTTC. Its protein is CASSHKGLAPGYEQYF.

This clone was counted between two and nine times. The chain carries TRBV7-9 and TRBJ2-1; 15 bases align to TRBD2. Trimming at V came to 4 bases and at J to 8 bases, leaving 6 bases not matched to a gene. From germline, CDR1 is SEHNR and CDR2 FQNEAQ (reference sequence). The CDR3 runs to 16 residues. CDR3 loop: CASSSGTSGRTDEQFF. The DNA of the CDR3 is TGTGCCAGCAGCTCAGGGACTAGCGGGAGGACCGATGAGCAGTTCTTC. The whole variable domain, remainder taken from reference TRBV7-9 and TRBJ2-1, is DTGVSQNPRHKITKRGQNVTFRCDPISEHNRLYWYRQTLGQGPEFLTYFQNEAQLEKSRLLSDRFSAERPKGSFSTLEIQRTEQGDSAMYLCASSSGTSGRTDEQFFGPGTRLTVL.

The chain carries TRBV2 and TRBJ1-4, with a weak D call TRBD1 (6 bases). The germline V gene encodes CDR1 SNHLY and CDR2 FYNNEI. The CDR3 has 15 amino acids. V lost 1 base, J lost 2 bases, and 8 bases lay in between. As DNA, the CDR3 is TGTGCCAGCAGTGAAGGGGGGCGGACTAATGAAAAACTGTTTTTT. This gives the protein CASSEGGRTNEKLFF.

In this sample, this clone turned up a few times. The J gene is TRBJ1-1, the V gene TRBV30, with 8 nucleotides matching TRBD1. Per the germline V gene, CDR1 is GTSNPN and CDR2 is SVGIG (reference sequence). V trimming: 3 bases; J trimming: 5 bases; junction bases outside the gene matches: 11. The CDR3 is 15 residues long. DNA of the CDR3: TGTGCCTGGAGCATAATCGGACAGGGTTGGACTGAAGCTTTCTTT. Amino acids: CAWSIIGQGWTEAFF.

This clone was seen only a few times. V and J are TRBV7-3 and TRBJ2-3; no reliable D call. The CDR3 loop spans 14 amino acids. Between the trimmed V and J ends, which lost 3 bases and 4 bases, there was a span of 11 bases. Germline loops: CDR1 SGHTA, CDR2 FQGTGA. CDR3 bases: TGTGCCAGCAGCTTCCCCCCGTCGGCAGATACGCAGTATTTT. This translates into CASSFPPSADTQYF.

The genes are TRBV29-1 and TRBJ2-1; TRBD1 agrees at 9 bases. Unmatched junction bases numbered 7, after V lost 7 bases and J lost 6 bases. The CDR3 is 13 residues long. The germline V gene encodes CDR1 SQVTM and CDR2 ANQGSEA. The CDR3 region is CSAQQGAPNEQFF. The CDR3, as DNA: TGCAGCGCCCAACAGGGGGCGCCCAATGAGCAGTTCTTC.

This clone was seen more than once but under ten times. The rearrangement uses TRBV11-3 and TRBJ2-3; maybe TRBD2 (5 bases). This CDR3 region has 12 residues. In germline, CDR1 is SGHNT, CDR2 YENEEA. Trimming took 5 bases from V and 6 from J, leaving 9 bases between them. CDR3 loop: CASSMTKDTQYF. CDR3 DNA sequence: TGTGCCAGCAGCATGACTAAGGATACGCAGTATTTT.

The chain is built from TRBV5-1 and TRBJ2-3; D perhaps matches TRBD1 (6 bases). The V end lost 5 bases, the J end lost 4 bases, and 14 bases lay between the germline ends. Germline assignment: CDR1 SGHRS and CDR2 YFSETQ. This CDR3 is built from 14 residues. CDR3 DNA: TGCGCCAGCAGTCGGGACAAACCGTCAGATACGCAGTATTTT. Encoded protein: CASSRDKPSDTQYF.

The V call is TRBV6-1, the J call TRBJ2-2; TRBD1 might be the D (6 bases). The CDR3 totals 12 residues. The V and J ends lost 5 bases and 9 bases respectively, with 10 bases between them. Germline V lookup: CDR1 MNHNS, CDR2 SASEGT. The CDR3 spells CASSFGQRELFF. The CDR3 DNA follows: TGTGCCAGCAGTTTCGGACAGAGGGAGCTGTTTTTT.

This clone was recorded a few times. This chain uses TRBV29-1 with TRBJ2-1, with 8 bases aligning to TRBD2. Germline CDR1 reads SQVTM; CDR2 reads ANQGSEA. The CDR3 runs to 14 residues. The junction had 10 bases not matched to a gene; V was cut back by 3 bases and J by 9 bases. The CDR3 reads CSVESGGPISEQFF. In DNA, the CDR3 is TGCAGCGTTGAGTCGGGAGGGCCAATAAGTGAGCAGTTCTTC.

A word on this clone: This sample also contains other DNA sequences that code for the same CDR3. The chain links TRBV9 to TRBJ2-5; 7 positions agree with TRBD1. This CDR3 is 14 amino acids long. Looked up from germline, CDR1 is SGDLS and CDR2 is YYNGEE. Losses at the gene ends were 2 bases for V and 1 base for J; bases not matched to a gene: 2. CDR3 bases: TGTGCCAGCAGCGTCGGGACAGTCCAAGAGACCCAGTACTTC. Encoded protein: CASSVGTVQETQYF.

V usage is TRBV9 and J usage is TRBJ2-5; TRBD2 agrees at 9 bases. The CDR3 runs 18 residues. CDR1 and CDR2 (germline): SGDLS, YYNGEE. J was trimmed by 3 bases and V by 6 bases; bases with no gene match: 18. CDR3 in DNA: TGTGCCAGCAACGCTGGATGGGCGGGAGGGCCGGTGAAAGAGACCCAGTACTTC. This translates into CASNAGWAGGPVKETQYF.

The V and J genes are TRBV5-1 and TRBJ2-7; 9 positions agree with TRBD2. The CDR3 loop spans 15 amino acids. J was trimmed by 5 bases and V by 1 base; bases with no gene match: 7. CDR1 is SGHRS, CDR2 YFSETQ, per germline. The chain's CDR3 is CASSLSWAGGHEQYF. The CDR3 nucleotides are TGCGCCAGCAGCTTGTCCTGGGCGGGAGGGCACGAGCAGTACTTC.

This clone was seen a handful of times. CDR3 in DNA: TGTGCCAGCAGCATGGGACTCTCCCAGGGATTAGCCAAAAACATTCAGTACTTC. Amino acid sequence: CASSMGLSQGLAKNIQYF. The chain uses TRBV7-8 and TRBJ2-4; possible D gene TRBD2, 6 bases. The V gene's germline CDR1 is SGHVS and CDR2 FQNEAQ. The CDR3 has 18 residues. Trimming stripped 5 bases from V and 0 bases from J, with 20 bases between.

This clone was seen a few times. This sequence joins TRBV27 and TRBJ1-1; D is perhaps TRBD1 (5 bases). The CDR3 has 13 residues. CDR1 and CDR2 (germline): MNHEY, SMNVEV (reference sequence). V gave up 6 bases and J gave up 4 bases, with 12 bases separating them. The CDR3 DNA follows: TGTGCCAGCAGGATCCGGGACTTCACTGAAGCTTTCTTT. Protein: CASRIRDFTEAFF.

The sample holds a few counts of this clone. The chain carries TRBV27 and TRBJ1-1; D gene ambiguous. Looked up from germline, CDR1 is MNHEY and CDR2 is SMNVEV (reference sequence). With 1 base removed from V and 3 bases from J, the gap between germline ends came to 9 bases. This CDR3 contains 14 residues. The CDR3 is CASSLWASDTEAFF. CDR3 nucleotides: TGTGCCAGCAGTTTATGGGCCTCGGACACTGAAGCTTTCTTT.

The V call is TRBV18, the J call TRBJ1-5, with a tentative D call TRBD1 (6 bases). The CDR3 length is 16 residues. V lost 2 bases and J 1 base, leaving 12 bases between the germline ends. CDR1 and CDR2 from the germline V gene are KGHSH and LQKENI. CDR3 in amino acids: CASSPTQGMSNQPQHF. The CDR3 bases are TGTGCCAGCTCACCAACACAGGGTATGAGCAATCAGCCCCAGCATTTT.

V is TRBV5-1 and J is TRBJ1-1; TRBD1 matches 10 bases. The CDR3 covers 15 residues. V trimming: 0 bases; J trimming: 4 bases; junction bases outside the gene matches: 3. Germline-derived CDR1 and CDR2 are SGHRS and YFSETQ. CDR3 sequence: CASSLGDRGGTEAFF. DNA for the CDR3: TGCGCCAGCAGCTTGGGGGACAGGGGTGGCACTGAAGCTTTCTTT.

This rearrangement joins TRBV5-1 to TRBJ1-2; maybe TRBD1 (6 bases). V was clipped by 2 bases and J by 2 bases, with 7 bases between them. Per the germline V gene, CDR1 is SGHRS and CDR2 is YFSETQ. The CDR3 runs 13 residues. The CDR3, as DNA: TGCGCCAGCAGCTTTGGACAGAACTATGGCTACACCTTC. Amino acids: CASSFGQNYGYTF.

The sample holds many counts of this clone. This chain uses TRBV9 with TRBJ1-2, with D unresolved. Trimming took 0 bases from V and 3 from J, leaving 6 bases between them. CDR3 length equals 13 residues. Germline CDR1 and CDR2: SGDLS and YYNGEE. The chain's CDR3 is CASSVEADYGYTF. The CDR3 coding sequence is TGTGCCAGCAGCGTAGAGGCGGACTATGGCTACACCTTC. Filled out from reference TRBV9 and TRBJ1-2, the complete variable domain reads DSGVTQTPKHLITATGQRVTLRCSPRSGDLSVYWYQQSLDQGLQFLIQYYNGEERAKGNILERFSAQQFPDLHSELNLSSLELGDSALYFCASSVEADYGYTFGSGTRLTVV.

The V and J genes are TRBV9 and TRBJ2-1, with TRBD1 matching 8 bases. This CDR3 spans 19 amino acids. The germline CDR1 and CDR2 sequences are SGDLS and YYNGEE. Germline trimming cut 4 bases from V and 1 base from J; bases unmatched to any gene: 16. The CDR3 DNA sequence: TGTGCCAGCAGCTCCCACAGCGGACAGGGTTTCGTATCCTACAATGAGCAGTTCTTC. Protein: CASSSHSGQGFVSYNEQFF.

The chain links TRBV29-1 to TRBJ2-3, with 9 bases aligning to TRBD1. V was clipped by 1 base and J by 2 bases; unmatched bases: 4. The CDR3 runs 15 residues. Germline CDR1 is SQVTM and CDR2 is ANQGSEA. The CDR3 region is CSVEGRDRDTDTQYF. The CDR3 DNA is TGCAGCGTTGAAGGCCGGGACAGGGACACAGATACGCAGTATTTT.

V usage is TRBV5-4 and J usage is TRBJ1-5; TRBD1 matches 7 bases. V lost 4 bases, J lost 6 bases, and 13 bases stayed unmatched. The CDR3 covers 16 residues. The germline V gene has CDR1 SGHNT and CDR2 YYREEE (reference sequence). CDR3 protein: CASSTSPGQTFQPQHF. For the CDR3, the DNA is TGTGCCAGCAGCACATCTCCGGGACAGACTTTTCAGCCCCAGCATTTT. Using reference TRBV5-4 and TRBJ1-5 for the parts outside the CDR3, the full variable domain is ETGVTQSPTHLIKTRGQQVTLRCSSQSGHNTVSWYQQALGQGPQFIFQYYREEENGRGNFPPRFSGLQFPNYSSELNVNALELDDSALYLCASSTSPGQTFQPQHFGDGTRLSIL.

This clone showed up just a few times. V is TRBV28 and J is TRBJ2-2; 7 bases map to TRBD2. J lost 6 bases, V lost 10 bases, and 5 bases had no gene match. This CDR3 region has 12 residues. Germline-derived CDR1 and CDR2 are MDHEN and SYDVKM. CDR3 coding DNA: TGTGCCACCCAGGGACTACCCGGGGAGCTGTTTTTT. Translating it yields CATQGLPGELFF.

The chain has TRBV18 and TRBJ2-5, with D hard to call. In germline, CDR1 is KGHSH, CDR2 LQKENI. This CDR3 is built from 16 residues. With 1 base removed from V and 1 base from J, the gap between germline ends came to 13 bases. The CDR3 nucleotides read TGTGCCAGCTCACCACTGTCTCTGCGGTTCCAAGAGACCCAGTACTTC. This sequence encodes CASSPLSLRFQETQYF.

The chain carries TRBV6-1 and TRBJ2-1, with 8 nucleotides matching TRBD1. Trimming took 3 bases from V and 4 from J; bases not matched to a gene: 5. The CDR3 has 15 residues. Germline V gives CDR1 MNHNS, CDR2 SASEGT. In DNA form, the CDR3 reads TGTGCCAGCAGTGATGGCAGGGGGCCATACAATGAGCAGTTCTTC. Encoded protein: CASSDGRGPYNEQFF.